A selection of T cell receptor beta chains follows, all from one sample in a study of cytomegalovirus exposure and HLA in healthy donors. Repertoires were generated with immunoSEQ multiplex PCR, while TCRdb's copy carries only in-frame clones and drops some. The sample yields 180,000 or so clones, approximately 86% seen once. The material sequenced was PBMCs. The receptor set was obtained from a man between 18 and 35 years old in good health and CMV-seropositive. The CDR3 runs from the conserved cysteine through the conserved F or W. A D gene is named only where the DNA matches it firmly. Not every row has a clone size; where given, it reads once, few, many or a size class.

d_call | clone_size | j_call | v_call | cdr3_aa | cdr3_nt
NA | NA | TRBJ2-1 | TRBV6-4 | CASSAEWWSEQFF | TGTGCCAGCAGTGCTGAGTGGTGGAGTGAGCAGTTCTTC
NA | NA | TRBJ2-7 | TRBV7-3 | CASSLGGGQSYEQYF | TGTGCCAGCAGCTTAGGGGGGGGACAATCCTACGAGCAGTACTTC
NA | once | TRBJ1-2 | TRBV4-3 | CASSQVAPKGLDYGYTF | TGCGCCAGCAGCCAAGTCGCCCCCAAGGGGCTAGACTATGGCTACACCTTC
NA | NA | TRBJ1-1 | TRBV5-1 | CASIPDSNTEAFF | TGCGCCAGCATACCTGACAGTAACACTGAAGCTTTCTTT
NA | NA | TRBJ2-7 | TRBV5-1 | CASSPPEGLGQYF | TGCGCCAGCAGCCCACCCGAGGGCCTGGGGCAGTACTTC
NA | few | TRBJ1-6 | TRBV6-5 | CASTIKGAYNSPLHF | TGTGCCAGCACCATAAAGGGGGCCTATAATTCACCCCTCCACTTT
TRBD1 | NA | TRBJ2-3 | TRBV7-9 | CAIAIRDRSTDTQYF | TGTGCCATCGCCATTAGGGACAGGAGCACAGATACGCAGTATTTT
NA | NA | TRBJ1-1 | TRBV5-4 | CASSQRRSAGGEAFF | TGTGCCAGCAGCCAACGGAGATCAGCCGGGGGTGAAGCTTTCTTT
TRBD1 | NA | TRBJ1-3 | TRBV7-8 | CASSPWARDRAGGNTIYF | TGTGCCAGCAGCCCCTGGGCCCGGGACAGGGCGGGAGGAAACACCATATATTTT
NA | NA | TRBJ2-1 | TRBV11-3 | CASSLGRGGNNEQFF | TGTGCCAGCAGCTTAGGTCGCGGCGGGAACAATGAGCAGTTCTTC
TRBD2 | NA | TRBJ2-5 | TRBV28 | CASSSSSGGQETQYF | TGTGCCAGCAGTTCTTCTAGCGGGGGGCAAGAGACCCAGTACTTC
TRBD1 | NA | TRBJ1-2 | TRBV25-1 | CASSDPRTGGSGYTF | TGTGCCAGCAGCGACCCCAGGACAGGGGGCTCTGGCTACACCTTC
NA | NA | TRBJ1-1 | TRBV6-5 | CASSYSMSLNTEAFF | TGTGCCAGCAGTTACTCCATGAGTCTAAACACTGAAGCTTTCTTT
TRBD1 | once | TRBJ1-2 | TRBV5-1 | CASSFTGGRDGYTF | TGCGCCAGCAGCTTTACAGGGGGCCGGGATGGCTACACCTTC
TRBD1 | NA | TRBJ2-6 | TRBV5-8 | CASSLAGGAGANVLTF | TGTGCCAGCAGCTTGGCAGGGGGCGCTGGGGCCAACGTCCTGACTTTC
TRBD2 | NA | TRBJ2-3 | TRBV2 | CASSELSGMDTQYF | TGTGCCAGCAGTGAACTGAGCGGGATGGATACGCAGTATTTT
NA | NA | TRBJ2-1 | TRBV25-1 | CASSEFWRERYNEQFF | TGTGCCAGCAGTGAATTTTGGAGGGAACGGTACAATGAGCAGTTCTTC
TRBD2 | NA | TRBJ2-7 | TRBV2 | CASRGGLAGALDYEQYF | TGTGCCAGCAGGGGGGGACTAGCGGGGGCCCTCGACTACGAGCAGTACTTC
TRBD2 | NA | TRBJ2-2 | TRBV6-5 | CASSRLAFNTGELFF | TGTGCCAGCAGTAGACTAGCCTTTAACACCGGGGAGCTGTTTTTT
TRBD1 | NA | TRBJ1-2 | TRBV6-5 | CASSYIRTGNYGYTF | TGTGCCAGCAGTTACATCCGGACAGGGAACTATGGCTACACCTTC
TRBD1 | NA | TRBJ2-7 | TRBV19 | CASSIRLAYRGIYEQYF | TGTGCCAGTAGTATCCGCCTAGCCTACAGGGGAATCTACGAGCAGTACTTC
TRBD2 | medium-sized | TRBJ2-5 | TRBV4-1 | CASSGLAGGEAETQYF | TGCGCCAGCAGCGGACTAGCGGGGGGAGAGGCTGAGACCCAGTACTTC
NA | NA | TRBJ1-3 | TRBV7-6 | CASSPGTPISSGNTIYF | TGTGCCAGCAGCCCGGGTACCCCGATAAGCTCTGGAAACACCATATATTTT
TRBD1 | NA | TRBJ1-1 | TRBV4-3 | CASSHGTAAEVFF | TGCGCCAGCAGCCATGGGACAGCCGCTGAAGTTTTCTTT
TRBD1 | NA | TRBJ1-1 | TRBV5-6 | CASSPGGTGGSEAFF | TGTGCCAGCAGCCCGGGCGGGACAGGGGGCAGTGAAGCTTTCTTT
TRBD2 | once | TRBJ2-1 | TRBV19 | CASSRTSGNNEQFF | TGTGCCAGTAGTCGGACTAGCGGGAACAATGAGCAGTTCTTC
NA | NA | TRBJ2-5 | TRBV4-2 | CASSQDRGETQYF | TGTGCCAGCAGCCAGGACAGAGGAGAGACCCAGTACTTC
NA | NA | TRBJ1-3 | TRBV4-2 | CASTRRAGRTIDSGNTIYF | TGTGCCAGCACCCGGAGGGCCGGACGGACTATTGATTCTGGAAACACCATATATTTT
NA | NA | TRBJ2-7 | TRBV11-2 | CASSLGPGSYEQYF | TGTGCCAGCAGCTTAGGTCCGGGCTCCTACGAGCAGTACTTC
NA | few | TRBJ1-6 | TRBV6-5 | CASSYGLNSPLHF | TGTGCCAGCAGTTACGGCCTGAATTCACCCCTCCACTTT
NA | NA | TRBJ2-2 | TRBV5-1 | CASSFGGVNTGELFF | TGCGCCAGCAGCTTCGGCGGAGTAAACACCGGGGAGCTGTTTTTT
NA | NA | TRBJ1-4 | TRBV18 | CASSPPHREGRLFF | TGTGCCAGCTCACCACCGCACAGGGAGGGTAGGCTGTTTTTT
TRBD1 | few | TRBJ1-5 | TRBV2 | CASGQGYSQPQHF | TGTGCCAGCGGACAGGGTTACAGTCAGCCCCAGCATTTT
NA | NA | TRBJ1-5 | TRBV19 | CASSPQVSNQPQHF | TGTGCCAGTAGTCCCCAGGTTAGCAATCAGCCCCAGCATTTT
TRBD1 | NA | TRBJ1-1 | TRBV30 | CAWSRDRAMRIQAAFF | TGTGCCTGGAGCCGAGACAGGGCCATGCGGATTCAAGCAGCTTTCTTT
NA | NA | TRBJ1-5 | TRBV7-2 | CASSLDRNQPQHF | TGTGCCAGCAGCTTAGACAGAAATCAGCCCCAGCATTTT
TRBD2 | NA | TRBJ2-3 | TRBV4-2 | CASSQGLAGGTDTQYF | TGTGCCAGCAGCCAAGGACTAGCGGGAGGCACAGATACGCAGTATTTT
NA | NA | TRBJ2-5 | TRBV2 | CASKEGEQETQYF | TGTGCCAGCAAGGAAGGAGAGCAAGAGACCCAGTACTTC
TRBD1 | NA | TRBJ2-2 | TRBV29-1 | CSVEGQSYTGELFF | TGCAGCGTCGAGGGACAGTCCTACACCGGGGAGCTGTTTTTT
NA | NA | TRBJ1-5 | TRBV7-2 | CASSGDNSNQPQHF | TGTGCCAGCAGCGGGGACAATAGCAATCAGCCCCAGCATTTT
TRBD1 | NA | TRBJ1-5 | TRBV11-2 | CASSLTGGSNQPQHF | TGTGCCAGCAGCTTGACAGGGGGGAGCAATCAGCCCCAGCATTTT
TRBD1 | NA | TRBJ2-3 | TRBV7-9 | CASSLDRDYSDTQYF | TGTGCCAGCAGCTTGGACAGGGATTATTCAGATACGCAGTATTTT
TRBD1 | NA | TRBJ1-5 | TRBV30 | CAWSSTGRGQPQHF | TGTGCCTGGAGTTCGACGGGCAGGGGGCAGCCCCAGCATTTT
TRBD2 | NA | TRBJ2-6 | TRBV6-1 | CASSGREDSPLSGANVLTF | TGTGCCAGCAGTGGACGGGAGGACTCACCCCTCTCTGGGGCCAACGTCCTGACTTTC
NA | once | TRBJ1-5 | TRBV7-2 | CASSSTGTQPQHF | TGTGCCAGCAGCTCAACAGGGACTCAGCCCCAGCATTTT
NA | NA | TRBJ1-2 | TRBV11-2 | CASSLEGQAIYTF | TGTGCCAGCAGCTTAGAGGGGCAGGCTATCTACACCTTC
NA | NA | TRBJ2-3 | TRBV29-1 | CRTRGQGTQYF | TGCAGGACCCGGGGTCAAGGTACGCAGTATTTT
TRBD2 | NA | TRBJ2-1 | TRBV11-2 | CASSPRGDSSYNEQFF | TGTGCCAGCAGCCCCCGGGGGGACTCTTCCTACAATGAGCAGTTCTTC
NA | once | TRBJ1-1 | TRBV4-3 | CASSQLSSKDTEAFF | TGCGCCAGCAGCCAACTTAGCTCGAAGGACACTGAAGCTTTCTTT
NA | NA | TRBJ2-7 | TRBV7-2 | CAKARTDAYEQYF | TGTGCCAAGGCGAGGACAGACGCCTACGAGCAGTACTTC
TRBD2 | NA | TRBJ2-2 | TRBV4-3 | CASSQGKGLAAPRAGELFF | TGCGCCAGCAGCCAAGGGAAGGGGCTAGCGGCCCCCAGGGCCGGGGAGCTGTTTTTT